A selection of T cell receptor beta chains follows, all from one sample in a study of identical twins. One entry per CDR3 protein results from TCRdb running MiXCR on the 5' RACE reads. The sample lists around 280,000 distinct CDR3 sequences, roughly 8.6% occurring once. The same sample was also studied in work on yellow fever vaccine responses in identical twins.

Sequencing was done on a sample of memory (CD45RO+) T cells sorted from blood. The receptors derive from a woman aged 18-35 years in good health. The CDR3 runs from the conserved cysteine through the conserved F or W. D genes are given only for firm matches. Not all rows give a size; the values are once, few, many and, for expanded clones, a class.

v_call	d_call	clone_size	j_call	cdr3_aa	cdr3_nt
TRBV20-1	.	few	TRBJ2-2	CSASDTGELFF	TGCAGTGCTAGTGACACCGGGGAGCTGTTTTTT
TRBV11-1	TRBD1	.	TRBJ2-7	CASSPGQVYEQYF	TGTGCCAGCAGCCCAGGACAGGTATACGAGCAGTACTTC
TRBV20-1	TRBD2	many	TRBJ2-5	CSASYLAGGQETQYF	TGCAGTGCTAGTTATCTAGCGGGGGGGCAAGAGACCCAGTACTTC
TRBV20-1	.	few	TRBJ1-1	CSARDTRNTEAFF	TGCAGTGCTAGGGACACCAGGAACACTGAAGCTTTCTTT
TRBV20-1	.	.	TRBJ1-2	CSAPGVPNYGYTF	TGCAGTGCCCCGGGGGTCCCTAACTATGGCTACACCTTC
TRBV10-3	TRBD1	few	TRBJ2-5	CATQGAQETQYF	TGTGCCACGCAGGGGGCGCAGGAGACCCAGTACTTC
TRBV9	TRBD1	many	TRBJ1-1	CASSPDRGGGTEAFF	TGTGCCAGCAGCCCCGACAGAGGGGGCGGCACTGAAGCTTTCTTT
TRBV12-3/TRBV12-4	.	many	TRBJ2-4	CASSLTSFQYF	TGTGCCAGCAGCCTGACTAGTTTTCAGTACTTC
TRBV10-3	.	many	TRBJ2-3	CAISEPMNGDTQYF	TGTGCCATCAGTGAGCCAATGAATGGAGATACGCAGTATTTT
TRBV6-5	.	many	TRBJ1-6	CASRLGRPDSPLHF	TGTGCCAGCAGACTCGGACGGCCTGATTCACCCCTCCACTTT
TRBV14	TRBD1	.	TRBJ2-3	CASSQIGTGGADTQYF	TGTGCCAGCAGCCAAATAGGGACAGGGGGCGCAGATACGCAGTATTTT
TRBV10-3	TRBD2	.	TRBJ2-5	CAISGGGTETQYF	TGTGCCATCAGCGGGGGGGGTACAGAGACCCAGTACTTC
TRBV6-5	.	few	TRBJ2-7	CASSYWGGTTTYEQYF	TGTGCCAGCAGTTACTGGGGCGGGACAACCACCTACGAGCAGTACTTC
TRBV5-1	.	many	TRBJ1-4	CASSSQGNLGEKLFF	TGCGCCAGCAGCTCACAGGGAAACCTGGGAGAAAAACTGTTTTTT
TRBV5-1	.	few	TRBJ2-7	CASSLLGEWFHEQYF	TGCGCCAGCAGCTTGTTGGGGGAGTGGTTCCACGAGCAGTACTTC
TRBV3-1	.	few	TRBJ2-7	CASSLGHDGNYEQYF	TGTGCCAGCAGCCTGGGCCACGACGGCAACTACGAGCAGTACTTC
TRBV20-1	TRBD1	.	TRBJ2-3	CSARGGTGVSTDTQYF	TGCAGTGCTAGAGGGGGGACAGGGGTTAGCACAGATACGCAGTATTTT
TRBV20-1	.	.	TRBJ1-6	CSALNRGSSSLLHF	TGCAGTGCCCTAAACCGGGGAAGTAGTTCACTCCTCCACTTT
TRBV29-1	.	.	TRBJ1-5	CSVGATNQPQHF	TGCAGCGTTGGGGCGACAAATCAGCCCCAGCATTTT
TRBV6-1	.	.	TRBJ2-1	CASTPWRSSYNEQFF	TGTGCCAGCACTCCTTGGCGGTCCTCCTACAATGAGCAGTTCTTC
TRBV6-2/TRBV6-3	TRBD1	many	TRBJ1-2	CASSGQAYDGYTF	TGTGCCAGCAGCGGACAGGCGTATGACGGCTACACCTTC
TRBV5-1	.	many	TRBJ1-1	CASSLRQDPTEAFF	TGCGCCAGCAGCTTAAGGCAAGACCCCACTGAAGCTTTCTTT
TRBV21-1	.	many	TRBJ1-5	CASSKDTPSNQPQHF	TGTGCCAGCAGCAAAGATACACCTAGCAATCAGCCCCAGCATTTT
TRBV20-1	.	.	TRBJ1-5	CSARQANNQPQHF	TGCAGTGCTAGACAGGCAAATAATCAGCCCCAGCATTTT
TRBV29-1	.	few	TRBJ2-7	CSATSRDNGYEQYF	TGCAGCGCAACTTCCCGGGACAATGGATACGAGCAGTACTTC
TRBV6-2/TRBV6-3	.	many	TRBJ1-1	CASSSNYAGSEAFF	TGTGCCAGCAGTTCCAATTATGCTGGCTCTGAAGCTTTCTTT
TRBV29-1	.	.	TRBJ1-3	CSVQRSTTPSGNTIYF	TGCAGCGTCCAAAGGTCGACAACACCCTCTGGAAACACCATATATTTT
TRBV2	.	many	TRBJ1-1	CASMLDSFTEAFF	TGTGCCAGCATGCTGGACAGTTTCACTGAAGCTTTCTTT
TRBV27	.	few	TRBJ2-2	CASKLGQANTGELFF	TGTGCCAGCAAACTCGGACAAGCGAACACCGGGGAGCTGTTTTTT
TRBV12-3/TRBV12-4	.	many	TRBJ2-3	CASSSPGKGTDTQYF	TGTGCCAGCAGTTCGCCGGGAAAGGGCACAGATACGCAGTATTTT
TRBV5-1	TRBD2	many	TRBJ2-3	CASSRGGFTDTQYF	TGCGCCAGCAGCCGGGGGGGGTTCACAGATACGCAGTATTTT
TRBV6-4	TRBD2	few	TRBJ2-3	CASSDGGRDTDTQYF	TGTGCCAGCAGTGACGGCGGGAGAGACACAGATACGCAGTATTTT
TRBV12-3/TRBV12-4	.	many	TRBJ2-7	CASSLGRTLSYEQYF	TGTGCCAGCAGTTTAGGCAGGACCTTATCCTACGAGCAGTACTTC
TRBV4-2	.	many	TRBJ1-1	CASKTDTEAFF	TGTGCCAGCAAGACCGACACTGAAGCTTTCTTT
TRBV5-1	.	.	TRBJ2-3	CASSLAHTDTQYF	TGCGCCAGCAGCTTGGCCCACACAGATACGCAGTATTTT
TRBV5-1	TRBD1	.	TRBJ2-5	CASRPRTGGGETQYF	TGCGCCAGCAGGCCCCGGACAGGGGGCGGTGAGACCCAGTACTTC
TRBV12-3/TRBV12-4	TRBD2	many	TRBJ2-5	CASSFSGGETQYF	TGTGCCAGCAGTTTCTCGGGGGGTGAGACCCAGTACTTC
TRBV6-2/TRBV6-3	.	.	TRBJ1-1	CASSYFSGEAFF	TGTGCCAGCAGTTATTTTTCCGGAGAAGCTTTCTTT
TRBV5-1	TRBD1	many	TRBJ1-1	CASSVTGAEAFF	TGCGCCAGCAGCGTAACAGGGGCTGAAGCTTTCTTT
TRBV28	.	few	TRBJ1-3	CASSYTAGVTGNTIYF	TGTGCCAGCAGTTACACGGCAGGGGTAACTGGAAACACCATATATTTT
TRBV25-1	TRBD2	many	TRBJ2-1	CASSVASGNNEQFF	TGTGCCAGCAGTGTGGCTAGCGGGAACAATGAGCAGTTCTTC
TRBV7-8	.	.	TRBJ1-2	CASSLLAGSSYTF	TGTGCCAGCAGCTTATTGGCCGGGAGTAGCTACACCTTC
TRBV27	.	few	TRBJ1-6	CASTQGPRSPLHF	TGTGCCAGCACACAGGGCCCTAGGTCACCCCTCCACTTT
TRBV6-1	.	many	TRBJ2-7	CASSEYEQYF	TGTGCCAGCAGTGAATACGAGCAGTACTTC
TRBV7-9	.	few	TRBJ2-6	CASSLAGVGANVLTF	TGTGCCAGCAGCTTAGCAGGGGTCGGGGCCAACGTCCTGACTTTC
TRBV5-1	TRBD2	many	TRBJ2-5	CASSWTGTSGSPQETQYF	TGCGCCAGCAGCTGGACCGGGACTAGCGGGAGTCCGCAAGAGACCCAGTACTTC
TRBV5-1	TRBD1	few	TRBJ1-3	CASSLDARDRGPGNTIYF	TGCGCCAGCAGCTTGGATGCTAGGGACAGGGGACCTGGAAACACCATATATTTT
TRBV10-2	TRBD1	.	TRBJ1-2	CASSAGTGHGYTF	TGCGCCAGCAGTGCGGGGACAGGTCATGGCTACACCTTC
TRBV6-1	TRBD2	few	TRBJ2-2	CASSNSGGKNTGELFF	TGTGCCAGCAGTAATAGCGGGGGGAAGAACACCGGGGAGCTGTTTTTT
TRBV5-1	.	.	TRBJ1-1	CASSSAGIQNTEAFF	TGCGCCAGCAGCTCAGCCGGGATCCAGAACACTGAAGCTTTCTTT
TRBV11-3	.	few	TRBJ2-3	CASSLGAVDTQYF	TGTGCCAGCAGCTTAGGGGCGGTGGATACGCAGTATTTT
TRBV5-1	.	few	TRBJ2-5	CARHPGRTGETQYF	TGCGCCAGACACCCGGGGAGGACTGGGGAGACCCAGTACTTC
TRBV2	TRBD2	few	TRBJ2-2	CASSGSGTSRVAGELFF	TGTGCCAGCAGTGGATCCGGGACTAGCAGGGTTGCCGGGGAGCTGTTTTTT
TRBV5-1	.	few	TRBJ2-3	CASSSGPGNQATDTQYF	TGCGCCAGCAGCTCTGGCCCAGGGAATCAGGCGACAGATACGCAGTATTTT